This T cell receptor beta chain was identified in a study of CD8 T cells in Susac syndrome. Reverse transcription of roughly 0.5 to 1 ug RNA was carried out with random hexamers. It was immunoSEQ multiplex PCR that amplified TCR beta CDR3 across 54 Vbeta and 13 Jbeta. Each CDR3 protein gets one entry after TCRdb re-called the immunoSEQ multiplex PCR reads with MiXCR. The profile shows 180,000 or so distinct CDR3 sequences, around 94% of them singletons. The authors carried out high-throughput sequencing of TCR beta. They applied it to CD8+ and CD4+ T cells obtained from blood. Controls were healthy donors chosen to match patients in age and sex. FACS was used to enrich TEMRA cells, whereas the CD8+ and CD4+ T cells were obtained by negative isolation. The TCR comes from a human donor in good health. Sequencing input: CD4+ T cells from PBMCs.

The CDR3 sequence: CASSQDAGAPETQYF. CDR3 nucleotide sequence: TGTGCCAGCAGCCAAGACGCGGGGGCCCCCGAGACCCAGTACTTC. This chain connects TRBV3-1 to TRBJ2-5; weak D call: TRBD2 (7 bases). The CDR3 sequence is 15 residues long. Trimming removed 0 bases from V and 5 bases from J, with 13 bases in between. Germline V gene sequence: CDR1 LGHDT, CDR2 YNNKEL (reference sequence).